Reported below is one T cell receptor (beta chain). What it recognizes is unknown. TCRbeta library construction was performed incorporating unique molecular identifiers. TCRdb re-called the PCR reads through MiXCR, storing one row per CDR3 protein. The sample shows approximately 520,000 distinct CDR3 sequences, about an eighth of them seen only once. Trimming left V 6 bases short and J 3 bases short, with 15 bases between. This CDR3 spans 15 amino acids. Per germline, CDR1 SEHNR and CDR2 FQNEAQ (reference sequence). This sample was included in a study of T-cell reconstitution after alpha-beta-depleted transplantation in children. Study-wide points: Reports say that about two months after transplant, the alpha-beta T cells came out of several hundred graft clones that had expanded.

This chain joins TRBV7-9 and TRBJ2-4, with D unresolved. The source of this sequence is a female patient aged 2 to 10 who had a stem cell transplant for aplastic anemia, so the T cells may come from the graft donor. Sequenced here: PBMCs, mostly from graft donor cells, sampled 180 days after TCRalphabeta/CD19-depleted stem cell transplant. CDR3 loop: CASSSAEVGKNIQYF. The CDR3 region has the DNA TGTGCCAGCAGTTCAGCCGAGGTGGGCAAAAACATTCAGTACTTC. Variable domain in full (rest from reference TRBV7-9 and TRBJ2-4): DTGVSQNPRHKITKRGQNVTFRCDPISEHNRLYWYRQTLGQGPEFLTYFQNEAQLEKSRLLSDRFSAERPKGSFSTLEIQRTEQGDSAMYLCASSSAEVGKNIQYFGAGTRLSVL.